This T cell receptor beta chain emerged from a study of shared clonotypes between healthy human individuals. Study summary: Participating donors consisted of a couple of women and a few men aged 18 to 49.

V was trimmed by 7 bases and J by 1 base, leaving 14 bases between them. Germline V CDR1 and CDR2: SGHNT, YYREEE (reference sequence). The length of the CDR3 is 14 residues. Assay used: immunoSEQ multiplex PCR; TCRdb lists only in-frame clones, some missing. The profile shows about 2.1 million clones, more than 85% of them singletons. Naive CD8 cells lacked CD45RO, underwent positive selection for CCR7 and left out terminally differentiated effector memory CD45RA+ cells. The chain uses TRBV5-4 and TRBJ1-2; D is possibly TRBD1 (6 bases). Sequenced: naive CD8+ T cells from PBMCs. This sequence was found in a man aged 18 to 30 in good health. Some clones in this sample may be carry-over from other donors' samples. CDR3 protein: CASQLTRGNYGYTF. The CDR3 DNA reads TGTGCCAGCCAATTGACCAGGGGTAACTATGGCTACACCTTC.